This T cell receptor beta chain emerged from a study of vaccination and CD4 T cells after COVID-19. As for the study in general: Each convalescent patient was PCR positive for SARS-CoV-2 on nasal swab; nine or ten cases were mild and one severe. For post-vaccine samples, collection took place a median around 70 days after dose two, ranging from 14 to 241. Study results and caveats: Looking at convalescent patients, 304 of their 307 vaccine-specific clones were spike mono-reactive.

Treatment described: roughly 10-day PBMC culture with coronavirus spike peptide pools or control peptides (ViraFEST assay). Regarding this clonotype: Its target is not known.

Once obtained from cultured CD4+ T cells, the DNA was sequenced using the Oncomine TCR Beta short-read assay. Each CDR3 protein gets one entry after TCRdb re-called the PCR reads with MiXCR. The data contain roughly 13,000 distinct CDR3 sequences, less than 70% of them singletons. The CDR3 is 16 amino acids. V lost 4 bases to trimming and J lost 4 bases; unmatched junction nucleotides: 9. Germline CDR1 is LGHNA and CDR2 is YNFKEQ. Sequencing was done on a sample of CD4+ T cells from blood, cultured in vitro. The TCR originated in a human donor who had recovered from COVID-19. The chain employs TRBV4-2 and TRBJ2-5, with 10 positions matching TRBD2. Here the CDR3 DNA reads TGTGCCAGCAGCCCAGGGACTAGCGCACACCTAGAGACCCAGTACTTC. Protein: CASSPGTSAHLETQYF.